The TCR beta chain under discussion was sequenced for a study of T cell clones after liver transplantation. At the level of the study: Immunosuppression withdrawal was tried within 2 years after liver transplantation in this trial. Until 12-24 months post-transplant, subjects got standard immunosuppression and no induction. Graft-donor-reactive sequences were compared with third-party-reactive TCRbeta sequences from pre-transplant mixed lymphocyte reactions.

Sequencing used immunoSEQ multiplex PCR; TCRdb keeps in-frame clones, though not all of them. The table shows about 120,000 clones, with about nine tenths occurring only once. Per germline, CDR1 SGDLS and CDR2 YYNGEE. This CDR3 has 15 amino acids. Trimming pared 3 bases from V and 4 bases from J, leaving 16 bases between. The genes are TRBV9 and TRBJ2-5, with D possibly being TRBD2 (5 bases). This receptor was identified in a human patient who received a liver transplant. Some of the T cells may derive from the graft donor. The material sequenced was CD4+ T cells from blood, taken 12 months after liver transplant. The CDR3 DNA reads TGTGCCAGCAGCGCCCCGGGGAGTATCCTAGAGACCCAGTACTTC. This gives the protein CASSAPGSILETQYF.